This T cell receptor (beta chain) derives from a study of memory CD8 T cells in hepatitis C reinfection. TCRdb's table, derived via immunoSEQ multiplex PCR, lists solely in-frame clones and lacks some. Among roughly 43,000 clones listed, around 87% were seen once. The V gene lost 4 bases and the J gene lost 6 bases, with 19 bases spanning the gap. The CDR3 is made up of 15 amino acids. In germline, CDR1 is SGDLS, CDR2 YYNGEE. The time point: peak reinfection, 3 to 8 weeks after reinfection detection. TCR sequencing was done directly ex vivo on sorted cells, without expansion in vitro. The receptor was derived from a man younger than 30 with hepatitis C virus infection. V gene TRBV9 combines with J gene TRBJ1-2; TRBD1 is a possible D gene (5 bases). The sample was naive CD8+ T cells sorted from blood. DNA for the CDR3: TGTGCCAGCAGCCTGGGAAGGGGAAGAGTGGATGGCTACACCTTC. Residues: CASSLGRGRVDGYTF.